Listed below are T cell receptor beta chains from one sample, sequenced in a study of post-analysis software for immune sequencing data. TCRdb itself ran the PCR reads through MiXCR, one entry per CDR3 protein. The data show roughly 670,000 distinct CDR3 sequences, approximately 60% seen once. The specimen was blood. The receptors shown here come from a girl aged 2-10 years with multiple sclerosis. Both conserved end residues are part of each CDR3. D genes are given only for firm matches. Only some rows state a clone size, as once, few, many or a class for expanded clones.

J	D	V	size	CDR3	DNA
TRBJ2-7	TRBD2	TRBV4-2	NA	CASSPAGLADYEQYF	TGTGCCAGCAGCCCAGCGGGACTAGCGGACTACGAGCAGTACTTC
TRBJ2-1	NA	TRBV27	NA	CASSLYSGRWNEQFF	TGTGCCAGCAGTTTATACTCGGGGAGGTGGAATGAGCAGTTCTTC
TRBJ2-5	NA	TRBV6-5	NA	CASRRQYQETQYF	TGTGCCAGCCGGAGACAGTACCAAGAGACCCAGTACTTC
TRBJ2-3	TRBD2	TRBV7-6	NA	CASSSTFSRGVNTDTQYF	TGTGCCAGCAGCTCCACCTTCTCGCGGGGGGTCAACACAGATACGCAGTATTTT
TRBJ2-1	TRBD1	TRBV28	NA	CASLRGQGHEQFF	TGTGCCAGCCTCCGGGGACAGGGCCATGAGCAGTTCTTC
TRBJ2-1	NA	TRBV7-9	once	CASSYKSSSTDEQFF	TGTGCCAGCAGCTACAAGTCTTCTTCTACTGATGAGCAGTTCTTC
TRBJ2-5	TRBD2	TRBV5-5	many	CASSRGTSGAGETQYF	TGTGCCAGCAGCCGAGGGACTAGCGGAGCTGGAGAGACCCAGTACTTC
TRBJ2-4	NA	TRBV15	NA	CATSREAQGHDEQYF	TGTGCCACCAGCAGAGAAGCCCAGGGGCACGATGAGCAGTACTTC
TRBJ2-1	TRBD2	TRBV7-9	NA	CASSPRTSGTSYNEQFF	TGTGCCAGCAGCCCTAGGACTAGCGGGACCTCCTACAATGAGCAGTTCTTC
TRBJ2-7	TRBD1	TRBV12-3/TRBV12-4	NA	CASRGQGAPFEQYF	TGTGCCAGCAGGGGACAGGGGGCCCCCTTCGAGCAGTACTTC
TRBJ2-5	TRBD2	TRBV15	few	CATSRLAGGPETQYF	TGTGCCACCAGCAGACTAGCGGGGGGGCCTGAGACCCAGTACTTC
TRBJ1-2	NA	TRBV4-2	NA	CASSQDLRDVHGYTF	TGTGCCAGCAGCCAAGATTTAAGAGACGTGCATGGCTACACCTTC
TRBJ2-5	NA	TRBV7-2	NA	CASSLTTRETQYF	TGTGCCAGCAGCTTAACCACGCGGGAGACCCAGTACTTC
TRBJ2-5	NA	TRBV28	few	CASEGAVQETQYF	TGTGCCAGCGAAGGGGCAGTTCAAGAGACCCAGTACTTC
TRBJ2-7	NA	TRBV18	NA	CASSPGDYEQYF	TGTGCCAGCTCACCAGGGGACTACGAGCAGTACTTC
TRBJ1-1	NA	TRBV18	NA	CASSPQLGANTEAFF	TGTGCCAGCTCACCACAGCTAGGGGCGAACACTGAAGCTTTCTTT
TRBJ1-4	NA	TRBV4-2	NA	CASSQVTGPNEKLFF	TGTGCCAGCAGCCAAGTTACGGGCCCTAATGAAAAACTGTTTTTT
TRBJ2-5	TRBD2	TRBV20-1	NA	CSAMTREGLETQYF	TGCAGTGCAATGACCCGGGAGGGCCTAGAGACCCAGTACTTC
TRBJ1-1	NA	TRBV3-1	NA	CASSHLLNPNTEAFF	TGTGCCAGCAGCCACCTCCTGAATCCGAACACTGAAGCTTTCTTT
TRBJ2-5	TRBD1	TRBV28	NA	CASSLPDRVPETQYF	TGTGCCAGCAGTTTACCCGACAGGGTACCTGAGACCCAGTACTTC